What follows describes a single T cell receptor (beta chain). In this sample, this clonotype turned up many times. It lacks a known antigen. The record has no base qualities; no much larger clone is one base away. Every patient had bone marrow sampled at the time of active disease. Isolation of bone marrow mononuclear cells was performed by Ficoll-Hypaque density gradient centrifugation. CD138-negative cells were obtained by negative selection after labeling with CD138 magnetic microbeads on a MACS separator, removing myeloma plasma cells. Flow cytometry with CD138 antibodies on an Attune NxT was used to check how pure the isolated cells were. Total RNA was extracted with TRIzol reagent and quantified with a NanoDrop spectrophotometer. For each patient, paired RNA-seq and IR-seq were run on the CD138-negative bone marrow sample from that patient. The germline V gene gives CDR1 as ENHRY and CDR2 as SYGVKD. Taken from cysteine to phenylalanine, the CDR3 has 15 residues. The only DNA kept is the CDR3, 45 bases in frame from the first base. Trimming removed 7 bases from V and 10 bases from J; the gene matches leave 13 bases unexplained.

The Immunoverse kit was used to build TCR libraries from roughly 0.4 ug RNA, with molecular barcoded adaptors covering alpha/delta and beta/gamma chains. The same RNA used for transcriptome sequencing was used for TCR library preparation. An Illumina HiSeq 4000 with 2 x 150 cycles was used to sequence the TCR libraries. Concerning the study's data processing: Using MiXCR, which included quality filtering and error correction, TCR reads were aligned to human V, D, J and C references and then assembled into CDR3 clonotypes. The tcR package in R was used to analyze clonotype counts and gene usage diversity. For inspection of raw mapping reads, RNA-seq reads were mapped by STAR aligner version 2.5.3a onto GRCh37 of the human genome. IR-seq fastq files were randomly downsampled with Seqtk 1.3 to test the effect of sequencing depth on detected clonotypes. The public reads were quality trimmed at Q25 with fastp and then assembled into clones with MiXCR by TCRdb, keeping productive beta chains. Entries are consolidated by CDR3 protein sequence, retaining the most common genes and DNA. TCRdb's processing, not the authors' own work, is the source of the V and J calls. A total of tens of thousands of distinct CDR3 sequences appear in this sample, about 19% of them only once. The ten largest account for around 15% of the sample.

This record comes from a study of read filtering for tumor transcriptome and immune sequencing (dated by TCRdb to 2019 to 2021). The study in broad terms: The cohort consisted of about 17 male and some 13 female patients, with a mean age of around 66 years and an age range of roughly 47 to 90. Whole-transcriptome libraries were prepared with the TruSeq RNA Access Library Prep Kit after DNase treatment. By revised international staging, roughly 8 patients were R-ISS I, approximately 15 were R-ISS II and 6 or 7 were R-ISS III. The study compared TCR repertoires from targeted immune repertoire sequencing and bulk whole-transcriptome sequencing run on the same bone marrow samples. A main aim was a read-filtering strategy for immune repertoire data, specifically whether clonotypes supported by a single read should be removed. Per sample, about 4.05 to 10.27 million TCR-region mapped reads were obtained with IR-seq, compared with only about 80 to 1,300 with RNA-seq. The paper as a whole reports these results and caveats: When single-read clonotypes were removed, the proportions of shared clonotypes in IR-seq and RNA-seq correlated more strongly. Compared with RNA-seq, IR-seq captured clonotypes at much greater depth and more reliably, and a smaller IR-seq throughput was enough to identify most of the shared clonotypes. Rather than purified T cells, the sorted CD138-negative fraction was a mixed bone marrow immune population. Single-read clonotypes made up approximately 79% of clonotypes but only about 3.5% of total reads in IR-seq, compared with about 69% of clonotypes and roughly 40% of reads in RNA-seq.

This TCR was recovered from a donor at least 40 years old with multiple myeloma. The V and J segments used are TRBV10-3 and TRBJ1-6, with 7 junctional bases fitting TRBD1. The specimen sequenced was a population of CD138-negative cells sorted from bone marrow. According to the study, the label for this sample's cell subset or site signals: bone marrow mononuclear cells depleted of CD138+ plasma/myeloma cells by negative magnetic selection. The CDR3 sequence is CAITEGQGGGSPLHF. The nucleotides read TGTGCCATCACCGAAGGTCAGGGGGGTGGGTCACCCCTCCACTTT.